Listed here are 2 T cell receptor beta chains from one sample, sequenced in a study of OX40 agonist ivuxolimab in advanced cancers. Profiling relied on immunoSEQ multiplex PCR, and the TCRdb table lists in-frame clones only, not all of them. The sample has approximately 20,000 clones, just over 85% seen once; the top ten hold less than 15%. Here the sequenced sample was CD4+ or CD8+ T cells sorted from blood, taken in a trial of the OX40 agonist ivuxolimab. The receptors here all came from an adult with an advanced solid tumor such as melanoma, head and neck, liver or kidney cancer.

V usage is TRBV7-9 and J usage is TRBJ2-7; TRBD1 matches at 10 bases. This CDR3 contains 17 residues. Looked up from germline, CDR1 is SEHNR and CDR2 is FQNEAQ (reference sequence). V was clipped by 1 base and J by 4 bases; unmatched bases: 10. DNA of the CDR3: TGTGCCAGCAGCTTAGGTAGGAGACAGGGGGCCTCGTACGAGCAGTACTTC. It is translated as CASSLGRRQGASYEQYF. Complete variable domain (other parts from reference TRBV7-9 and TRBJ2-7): DTGVSQNPRHKITKRGQNVTFRCDPISEHNRLYWYRQTLGQGPEFLTYFQNEAQLEKSRLLSDRFSAERPKGSFSTLEIQRTEQGDSAMYLCASSLGRRQGASYEQYFGPGTRLTVT.

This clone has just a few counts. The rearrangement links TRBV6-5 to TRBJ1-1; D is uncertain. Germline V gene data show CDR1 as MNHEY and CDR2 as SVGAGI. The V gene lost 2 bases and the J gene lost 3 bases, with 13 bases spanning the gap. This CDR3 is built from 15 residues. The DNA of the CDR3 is TGTGCCAGCAGTTACACTCGACTCCCCGACACTGAAGCTTTCTTT. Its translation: CASSYTRLPDTEAFF.